This T cell receptor (beta chain) was documented in a study of Graves' ophthalmopathy and Graves' hyperthyroidism. Study details: No treatment had been given when peripheral blood was collected at initial diagnosis. Regarding the study as a whole: Clonotypes were expanded in thyroid at above 0.001 frequency, and most also appeared in blood.

As the template, RNA transcripts were used to amplify TCR beta CDR3 regions. A first-round RT-PCR used HTBI primers, followed by a second-round multiplex PCR. TCRdb recomputed calls from the multiplex PCR reads with MiXCR, one row per CDR3 protein. In the table there are roughly 400,000 distinct CDR3 sequences, roughly 15% of which are singletons. Lactation, pregnancy, uncontrolled infections and other autoimmune diseases were all grounds for excluding patients. CDR1 and CDR2 from the germline V gene are LNHDA and SQIVND (reference sequence). V trimming: 5 bases; J trimming: 0 bases; junction bases outside the gene matches: 9. The CDR3 runs to 17 residues. This clonotype was counted only a few times. The antigen is undetermined.

This TCR derives from a young woman with stable Graves' hyperthyroidism. Sequencing used peripheral blood. This chain connects TRBV19 to TRBJ1-1; 10 bases fit TRBD1. The CDR3 DNA sequence: TGTGCCAGTAGTCCCCCCGGACAGGGGGTGATGAACACTGAAGCTTTCTTT. Translated: CASSPPGQGVMNTEAFF. Using reference TRBV19 and TRBJ1-1 for the parts outside the CDR3, the full variable domain is DGGITQSPKYLFRKEGQNVTLSCEQNLNHDAMYWYRQDPGQGLRLIYYSQIVNDFQKGDIAEGYSVSREKKESFPLTVTSAQKNPTAFYLCASSPPGQGVMNTEAFFGQGTRLTVV.